This T cell receptor beta chain was retrieved from a study of long-term antiretroviral therapy in people with HIV. Findings and limits, study-wide: Pre-ART clonal expansions dominated every time point's repertoire.

No fewer than two post-ART and no fewer than one pre-ART PBMC samples existed for each donor. Germline lookup yields CDR1 SGHKS and CDR2 YYEKEE (reference sequence). The CDR3 extends over 15 amino acids. Trimming took off 4 bases at V and 2 bases at J, with 15 bases between the two ends. The assay, immunoSEQ v3.0, was run at survey level. TCRdb's table, derived via immunoSEQ multiplex PCR, lists solely in-frame clones and lacks some. The repertoire has about 30,000 clones, approximately 86% of them found once; the top ten carry under 9%. A note on this clone: No antigen is known for it.

The rearrangement links TRBV5-5 to TRBJ2-5, with D tentatively TRBD1 or TRBD2 (5 bases each). Specimen: unsorted PBMCs, collected 3 years after starting antiretroviral therapy. The clonotype originates from a man aged 40-49 years with HIV. The CDR3 loop reads CASSGTGPRQETQYF. CDR3 DNA sequence: TGTGCCAGCAGCGGGACGGGCCCTAGACAAGAGACCCAGTACTTC. The full variable domain, with the rest looked up from reference TRBV5-5 and TRBJ2-5, is DAGVTQSPTHLIKTRGQQVTLRCSPISGHKSVSWYQQVLGQGPQFIFQYYEKEERGRGNFPDRFSARQFPNYSSELNVNALLLGDSALYLCASSGTGPRQETQYFGPGTRLLVL.